This note documents a single T cell receptor beta chain sequence. The data are from a study of blood T cell repertoires in COVID-19. Authors' analysis steps: Amplification of reference gene primers was used by the study to estimate nucleated cell counts. Assay used: immunoSEQ multiplex PCR; TCRdb lists only in-frame clones, some missing. The DNA was the basis for D and trimming; V, J and clone size are from that table. The data hold about 160,000 clones, with 75% to 85% observed a single time. Residents of 24 US areas, aged about 18 to 95 years, made up the participants. Cohorts were based on clinical histories the participants reported. For recovered donors of Cohort 3, there were two negative PCRs, clearance, or symptom resolution. With 6 bases removed from V and 5 bases from J, the gap between germline ends came to 14 bases. This CDR3 region has 13 residues. In germline, CDR1 is SGHVS, CDR2 FQNEAQ.

The sequence was obtained from a middle-aged man who had recovered from COVID-19. The sequenced sample consisted of PBMCs or T cells enriched from blood (not recorded which). This chain uses TRBV7-8 with TRBJ2-7; D is possibly TRBD2 (5 bases). CDR3 bases: TGTGCCAGCAGTTCTCCTCCGCGGGACGAGCAGTACTTC. Translated, it gives CASSSPPRDEQYF.